One TCR beta chain is described in this entry. The antigen is undetermined. A much larger clone is a single base away; this may be a read error. The data stem from a study of regulatory T cells in long-lasting Graves disease. Libraries of TCR beta came from iRepertoire HTBI primers plus Arm-PCR of CDR3 regions. A single record per CDR3 protein comes from TCRdb applying MiXCR to the multiplex PCR reads. Here the sample spans around 460,000 distinct CDR3 sequences, about 22% being singletons. The CDR3 has 15 residues. Germline V gives CDR1 SGHTA, CDR2 FQGNSA. With 5 bases clipped from V and 2 bases from J, the junction kept 7 bases outside the gene matches. Study-level points and caveats: Sharing of public clonotypes was greater in persistent patients (about 3,000) than in new patients (roughly 880).

The time point denotes: persistent/refractory GD, antithyroid drugs over 5 years with positive TRAb. From RNA extracted from PBMCs, the TCR library was made. The sequences come from peripheral blood mononuclear cells (PBMCs), collected when the disease was refractory, from a patient treated with antithyroid drugs. The clonotype originates from a female donor with Graves disease. The rearrangement joins TRBV7-2 to TRBJ1-2; 8 bases match TRBD1. CDR3 coding DNA: TGTGCCAGCAGCGACAGGGGTCTCGCCAACTATGGCTACACCTTC. It is translated as CASSDRGLANYGYTF.